The clone carrying this T cell receptor (beta chain) was seen more than once but under ten times. Populations isolated by sorting all had purity greater than 95%. The sample comes from a study of beta chain features in type 1 diabetes. Every bit of the isolated RNA underwent reverse transcription, so sequencing read expressed TCRB transcripts. Only in-frame clones appear in the TCRdb table, and some are missing; sequencing was by immunoSEQ multiplex PCR. Here the sample spans more than 300,000 clones, roughly 12% being singletons. The CDR3 extends over 17 amino acids. Germline assignment: CDR1 SGHRS and CDR2 YFSETQ. The J segment lost 6 bases and the V segment lost 6 bases, leaving 12 bases of the junction unmatched.

The TCR originated in a man aged 18 to 29 in good health. This rearrangement joins TRBV5-1 to TRBJ2-7, with TRBD2 identical over 16 bases. The specimen was naive CD4+ T cells from blood. The CDR3 bases are TGCGCCAGCAACCCGATCTCGGGACTAGCGGGAGGGATCGAGCAGTACTTC. This gives the protein CASNPISGLAGGIEQYF. The full variable domain, with the rest looked up from reference TRBV5-1 and TRBJ2-7, is KAGVTQTPRYLIKTRGQQVTLSCSPISGHRSVSWYQQTPGQGLQFLFEYFSETQRNKGNFPGRFSGRQFSNSRSEMNVSTLELGDSALYLCASNPISGLAGGIEQYFGPGTRLTVT.